The rows below give T cell receptor beta chains drawn from one sample of a study of T cell responses to AZD1222 COVID-19 vaccine. The protocol was immunoSEQ multiplex PCR, while the TCRdb copy is restricted to in-frame clones and leaves out a portion. This table holds 150,000 to 200,000 clones, 85% to 90% found once. Sequencing used peripheral blood, obtained on day 0 of AZD1222 vaccination. These receptors all come from an adult in good health. Each CDR3 is given with its conserved first and last residue. The D gene is left open where the match is weak. A row's size may be missing; if present it is once, few, many or a size class.

TRBV19	TRBJ2-1	-	TRBD2	CASSTGTSAPSVGEQFF	TGTGCCAGTAGTACCGGGACTAGCGCCCCGTCAGTGGGTGAGCAGTTCTTC
TRBV6-5	TRBJ1-6	-	-	CASSQPGSPLHF	TGTGCCAGCAGCCAACCCGGCTCACCCCTCCACTTT
TRBV6-2/TRBV6-3	TRBJ1-2	-	-	CASSWPGAYYGYTF	TGTGCCAGCAGTTGGCCCGGGGCCTACTATGGCTACACCTTC
TRBV7-2	TRBJ1-5	once	-	CASSSQMSRGQPQHF	TGTGCCAGCAGCTCTCAGATGTCACGAGGCCAGCCCCAGCATTTT
TRBV9	TRBJ1-1	-	-	CASSVRSGTEAFF	TGTGCCAGCAGCGTCCGATCGGGGACTGAAGCTTTCTTT
TRBV27	TRBJ2-7	-	TRBD1	CASSLPRDRGYEQYF	TGTGCCAGCAGTTTACCGCGGGACAGGGGATACGAGCAGTACTTC
TRBV28	TRBJ1-2	few	-	CASSLRRAYGYTF	TGTGCCAGCAGTTTAAGGAGGGCCTATGGCTACACCTTC
TRBV4-3	TRBJ2-5	many	TRBD1	CASSQERTGSETQYF	TGCGCCAGCAGCCAAGAACGGACAGGGTCAGAGACCCAGTACTTC
TRBV6-5	TRBJ1-1	-	TRBD1	CASSSGTGGTEAFF	TGTGCCAGCAGTTCCGGGACAGGGGGCACTGAAGCTTTCTTT
TRBV9	TRBJ2-6	-	TRBD1	CASSVGQGLANVLTF	TGTGCCAGCAGCGTCGGACAGGGGCTGGCCAACGTCCTGACTTTC
TRBV24-1	TRBJ1-5	-	-	CATSDRRTSNQPQHF	TGTGCCACCAGTGATCGGCGGACTAGCAATCAGCCCCAGCATTTT
TRBV29-1	TRBJ1-2	once	-	CSVEGRGASYGYTF	TGCAGCGTTGAAGGACGAGGGGCTTCCTATGGCTACACCTTC
TRBV24-1	TRBJ2-1	-	-	CATSDLRGGLRYSEQFF	TGTGCCACCAGTGATTTGCGAGGGGGGCTACGATACAGTGAGCAGTTCTTC